Sequencing of this TCR beta chain was carried out in a study of T cells in Graves' hyperthyroidism and ophthalmopathy. The investigators amplified TCR beta CDR3 regions from RNA transcripts. In the first-round RT-PCR of the TCR CDR3, the HTBI primer set was used. TCRdb reanalysed the multiplex PCR reads using MiXCR and keeps one entry per CDR3 protein. The sample includes 200,000 to 250,000 distinct CDR3 sequences, roughly 18% of them seen just once. Study-wide results and limits: Ophthalmopathy stood apart from stable hyperthyroidism in a 13 V-J model. A median approximately 6.5 months before onset, the model predicted ophthalmopathy.

A word on this clonotype: Its antigen is unidentified. At one of its ends the junction is not consistent with the germline gene, which may arise from a read error.

Patients were excluded because of uncontrolled infection, other autoimmune disease, pregnancy or lactation. Fresh peripheral blood, roughly 9.6 ml, was the source of the PBMCs. The source is a man aged 50-59 years with Graves' hyperthyroidism. The sequenced sample consisted of blood.

The CDR3 nucleotides read TGTGCCAGCAGCTTAAGTGTTACGGGAGGTGAAAAACTGTTTTTT. Its protein is CASSLSVTGGEKLFF. The V gene is TRBV5-1, the J gene TRBJ1-4; unclear D gene. In germline, CDR1 is SGHRS, CDR2 YFSETQ. The CDR3 is made up of 15 amino acids.